The clone carrying this TCR beta chain came up many times. Trimming cost V 5 bases and J 4 bases; bases outside gene matches: 7. The CDR3 loop spans 14 amino acids. Germline loops: CDR1 DFQATT, CDR2 SNEGSKA (reference sequence). The data were obtained in a study of neurological immune-mediated disorders. Time point noted: technical triplicate 1. One entry per CDR3 protein, called by TCRdb with MiXCR from the 5' RACE reads. The top ten hold around 3.9% of the sample, which has 35,000 to 40,000 distinct CDR3 sequences, 11% seen once. The chain recombines TRBV20-1 with TRBJ1-5; 8 bases are shared with TRBD1. What was sequenced was PBMCs. The clonotype comes from a man aged 55 to 69 with HTLV-1-associated myelopathy (HAM/TSP). CDR3 protein: CSAQGAGGNQPQHF. As DNA, the CDR3 is TGCAGTGCTCAGGGGGCAGGAGGAAATCAGCCCCAGCATTTT.